What follows are 9 T cell receptor beta chains derived from one specimen sequenced in a study of vaccination and CD4 T cells after COVID-19. Stated treatment: approximately 9-day PBMC culture with coronavirus spike peptide pools or control peptides (ViraFEST assay). These receptors lack a known antigen. With the Oncomine TCR Beta short-read assay, DNA from cultured CD4+ T cells was sequenced. TCRdb itself ran the PCR reads through MiXCR, one entry per CDR3 protein. The sample gives several thousand distinct CDR3 sequences, approximately 29% of which show up once; under 35% is in the top ten. The material sequenced was CD4+ T cells from blood, cultured in vitro. The receptor source for this set is a human donor who had recovered from COVID-19.

By frequency in the sample, this clonotype is medium-sized. For the CDR3, the DNA is TGTGCCAGCACCTCTCCAGTCGGGGAAGTTAACTATGGCTACACCTTC. Protein: CASTSPVGEVNYGYTF. The rearrangement links TRBV5-4 to TRBJ1-2; D remains ambiguous. From germline, CDR1 is SGHNT and CDR2 YYREEE (reference sequence). This CDR3 has 16 residues. With 6 bases removed from V and 1 base from J, the gap between germline ends came to 19 bases.

The gene calls are TRBV2 and TRBJ2-5; D is unresolved. CDR1 is SNHLY, CDR2 FYNNEI, per germline. The CDR3 is 13 amino acids. V lost 2 bases to trimming and J lost 2 bases, with 6 bases between them. The CDR3 reads CASSENGQETQYF. The CDR3 coding sequence is TGTGCCAGCAGTGAAAACGGGCAAGAGACCCAGTACTTC.

This clonotype was counted a few times. The CDR3 sequence: CSARGPWGLAEGYEQYF. Written as DNA, the CDR3 is TGCAGTGCTAGAGGGCCCTGGGGACTAGCGGAAGGCTACGAGCAGTACTTC. This chain joins TRBV20-1 and TRBJ2-1, with 11 bases lining up with TRBD2. With the DNA end fitting TRBJ2-7 better, the J assignment may be wrong. The CDR3 covers 17 residues. Germline values: CDR1 DFQATT, CDR2 SNEGSKA (reference sequence).

This clonotype came up a few times. The chain has TRBV7-2 and TRBJ2-7; D gene unclear. V was clipped by 1 base and J by 2 bases, with 6 bases between them. This CDR3 has 13 residues. CDR1 is SGHTA and CDR2 is FQGNSA in the germline V gene. The CDR3 here is CASSLGHPYEQYF. The CDR3, as DNA: TGTGCCAGCAGCTTAGGCCACCCCTACGAGCAGTACTTC.

The gene calls are TRBV6-5 and TRBJ2-4, with TRBD2 matching over 12 bases. Germline lookup yields CDR1 MNHEY and CDR2 SVGAGI. The CDR3 length is 19 residues. Germline trimming cut 2 bases from V and 1 base from J; bases unmatched to any gene: 9. This CDR3 reads CASSYVSSGGAIAKNIQYF. CDR3 nucleotides: TGTGCCAGCAGTTACGTGTCTAGCGGGGGGGCTATCGCCAAAAACATTCAGTACTTC.

This clonotype is labeled as medium-sized. This chain uses TRBV2 with TRBJ2-1; D gene uncertain. V was trimmed by 4 bases and J by 9 bases, leaving 16 bases between them. The CDR3 is 14 amino acids. Germline-derived CDR1 and CDR2 are SNHLY and FYNNEI. CDR3 nucleotide sequence: TGTGCCAGCAGTGTACTGCCACCCGGCGGTGAGCAGTTCTTC. Translating it yields CASSVLPPGGEQFF.

CDR3 sequence: CASSLAPGVNYGYTF. CDR3 sequence (DNA): TGTGCCAGCAGCTTAGCTCCGGGGGTCAACTATGGCTACACCTTC. This chain joins TRBV7-2 and TRBJ1-2; TRBD1 is a possible D gene (5 bases). V lost 0 bases and J lost 2, with 10 bases in between. Germline values: CDR1 SGHTA, CDR2 FQGNSA. The CDR3 has 15 residues.

There are a few counts of this clonotype. The gene calls are TRBV20-1 and TRBJ2-3; D unresolved. The CDR3 spans 11 residues. Germline CDR1 DFQATT, CDR2 SNEGSKA (reference sequence). With 6 bases removed from V and 6 bases from J, the gap between germline ends came to 10 bases. Here the CDR3 DNA reads TGCAGTGCCGGTGGGCCGGATACGCAGTATTTT. Translating gives CSAGGPDTQYF.

This clonotype has more than one count but fewer than ten. The V and J genes are TRBV7-9 and TRBJ2-5, with TRBD2 matching over 9 bases. The CDR3 is made up of 14 amino acids. CDR1 is SEHNR, CDR2 FQNEAQ, per germline (reference sequence). J was trimmed by 5 bases and V by 5 bases; bases with no gene match: 6. The CDR3 DNA sequence: TGTGCCAGCAGCATTGGACTAGCGTGGGAGACCCAGTACTTC. As protein: CASSIGLAWETQYF.